This paragraph reports one TCR beta chain. Antigen unknown. Germline values: CDR1 SGHDT, CDR2 YYEEEE. Trimming removed 4 bases from V and 4 bases from J, with 11 bases in between. The length of the CDR3 is 13 residues. This specimen comes from a study of T cells after yellow fever vaccination. Study-level findings and limits: Shared CD4/CD8 clonotypes were a small share, likely from convergent recombination. It was the secondary response that reached its peak faster, day 5 versus 15, but it was weaker.

They built TCR cDNA with 5'RACE template switching, a step that put in a universal primer site and UMIs. TCRdb re-called the 5' RACE reads through MiXCR, storing one row per CDR3 protein. This table has 280,000 or so distinct CDR3 sequences, roughly 8.7% appearing once. The rearrangement uses TRBV5-6 and TRBJ1-2; D is ambiguous. The material was CD4+ T cells sorted from PBMCs, obtained 5 days after the yellow fever booster vaccination. This receptor was identified in a man aged 18 to 30 who received the YFV17D yellow fever vaccine. The CDR3 is CASSTAGVYGYTF. The CDR3, as DNA: TGTGCCAGCAGCACCGCAGGAGTCTATGGCTACACCTTC.